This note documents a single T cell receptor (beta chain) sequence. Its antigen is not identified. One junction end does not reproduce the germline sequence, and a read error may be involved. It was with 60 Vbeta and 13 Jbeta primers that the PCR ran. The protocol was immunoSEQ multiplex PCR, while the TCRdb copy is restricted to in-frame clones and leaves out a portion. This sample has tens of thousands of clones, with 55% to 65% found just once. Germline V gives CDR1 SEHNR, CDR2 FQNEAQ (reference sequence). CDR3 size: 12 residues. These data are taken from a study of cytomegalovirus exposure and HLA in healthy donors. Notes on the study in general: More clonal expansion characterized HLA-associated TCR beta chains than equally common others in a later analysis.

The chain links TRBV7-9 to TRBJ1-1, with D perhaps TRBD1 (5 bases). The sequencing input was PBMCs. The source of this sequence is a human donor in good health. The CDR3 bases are TGTGCCAGCAGCTTAGCGGTCACAGGCCTGAGATTT. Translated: CASSLAVTGLRF.